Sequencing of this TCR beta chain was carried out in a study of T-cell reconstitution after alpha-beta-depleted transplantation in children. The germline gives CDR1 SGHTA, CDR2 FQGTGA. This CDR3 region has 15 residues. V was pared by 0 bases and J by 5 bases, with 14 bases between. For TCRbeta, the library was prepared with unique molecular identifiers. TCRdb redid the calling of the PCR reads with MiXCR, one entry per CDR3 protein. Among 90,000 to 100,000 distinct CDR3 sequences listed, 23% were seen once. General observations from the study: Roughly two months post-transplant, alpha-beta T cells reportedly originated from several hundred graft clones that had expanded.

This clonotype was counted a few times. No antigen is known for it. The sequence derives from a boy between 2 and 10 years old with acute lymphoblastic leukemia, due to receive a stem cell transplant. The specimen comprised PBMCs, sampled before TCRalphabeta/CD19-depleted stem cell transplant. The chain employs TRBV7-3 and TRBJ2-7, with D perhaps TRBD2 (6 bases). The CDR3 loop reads CASSLTSGVLNEQYF. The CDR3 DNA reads TGTGCCAGCAGCTTAACTAGCGGAGTCTTAAACGAGCAGTACTTC. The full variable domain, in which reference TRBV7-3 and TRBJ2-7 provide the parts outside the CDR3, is GAGVSQTPSNKVTEKGKYVELRCDPISGHTALYWYRQSLGQGPEFLIYFQGTGAADDSGLPNDRFFAVRPEGSVSTLKIQRTERGDSAVYLCASSLTSGVLNEQYFGPGTRLTVT.